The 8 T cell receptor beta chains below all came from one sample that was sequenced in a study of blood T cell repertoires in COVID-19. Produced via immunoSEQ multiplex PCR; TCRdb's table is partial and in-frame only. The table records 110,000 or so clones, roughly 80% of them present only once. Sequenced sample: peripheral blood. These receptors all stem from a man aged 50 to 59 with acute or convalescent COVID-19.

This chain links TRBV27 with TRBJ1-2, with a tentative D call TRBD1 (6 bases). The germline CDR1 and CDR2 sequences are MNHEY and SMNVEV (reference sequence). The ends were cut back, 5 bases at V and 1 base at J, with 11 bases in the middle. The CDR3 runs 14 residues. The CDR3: CASSKIRGNYGYTF. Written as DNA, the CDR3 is TGTGCCAGCAGTAAGATCAGGGGTAACTATGGCTACACCTTC.

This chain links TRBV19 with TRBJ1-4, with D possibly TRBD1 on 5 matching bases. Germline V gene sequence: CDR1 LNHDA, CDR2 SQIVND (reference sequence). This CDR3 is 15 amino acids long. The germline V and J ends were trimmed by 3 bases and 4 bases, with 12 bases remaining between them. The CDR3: CASSIIGTLNEKLFF. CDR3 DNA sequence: TGTGCCAGTAGTATTATCGGGACTCTTAATGAAAAACTGTTTTTT. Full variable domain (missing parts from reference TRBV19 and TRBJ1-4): DGGITQSPKYLFRKEGQNVTLSCEQNLNHDAMYWYRQDPGQGLRLIYYSQIVNDFQKGDIAEGYSVSREKKESFPLTVTSAQKNPTAFYLCASSIIGTLNEKLFFGSGTQLSVL.

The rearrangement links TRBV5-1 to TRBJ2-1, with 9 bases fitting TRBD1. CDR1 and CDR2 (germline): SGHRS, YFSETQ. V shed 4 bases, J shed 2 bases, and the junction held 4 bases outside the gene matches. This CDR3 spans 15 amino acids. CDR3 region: CASSPGTGTYNEQFF. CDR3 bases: TGCGCCAGCAGCCCCGGGACAGGGACCTACAATGAGCAGTTCTTC.

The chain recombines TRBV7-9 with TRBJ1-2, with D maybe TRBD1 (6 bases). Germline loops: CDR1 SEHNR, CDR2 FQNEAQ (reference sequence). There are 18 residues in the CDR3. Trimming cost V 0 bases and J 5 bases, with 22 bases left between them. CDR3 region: CASSLAVSRRGIEYGYTF. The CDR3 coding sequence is TGTGCCAGCAGCTTAGCTGTAAGTCGTAGGGGGATCGAGTATGGCTACACCTTC. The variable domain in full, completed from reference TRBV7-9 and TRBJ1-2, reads DTGVSQNPRHKITKRGQNVTFRCDPISEHNRLYWYRQTLGQGPEFLTYFQNEAQLEKSRLLSDRFSAERPKGSFSTLEIQRTEQGDSAMYLCASSLAVSRRGIEYGYTFGSGTRLTVV.

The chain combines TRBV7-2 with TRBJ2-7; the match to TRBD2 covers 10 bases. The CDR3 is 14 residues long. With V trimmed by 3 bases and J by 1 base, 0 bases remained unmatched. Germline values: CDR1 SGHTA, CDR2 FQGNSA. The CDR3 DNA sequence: TGTGCCAGCAGCTTTAGCGGGGGGTCCTACGAGCAGTACTTC. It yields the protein CASSFSGGSYEQYF.

The CDR3 loop is CSARRGPEAFF. CDR3 sequence (DNA): TGCAGTGCTAGAAGAGGTCCTGAAGCTTTCTTT. The V call is TRBV20-1, the J call TRBJ1-1; no reliable D call. From germline, CDR1 is DFQATT and CDR2 SNEGSKA (reference sequence). Trimming shortened V by 2 bases and J by 6 bases, and 7 bases separated the two germline ends. The CDR3 is 11 residues long.

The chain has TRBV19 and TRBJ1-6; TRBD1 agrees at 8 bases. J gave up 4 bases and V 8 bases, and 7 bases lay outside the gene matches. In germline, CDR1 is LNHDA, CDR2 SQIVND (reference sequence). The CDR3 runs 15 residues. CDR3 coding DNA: TGTGCCAGTGCCTCCGGGACAGGTTATAATTCACCCCTCCACTTT. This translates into CASASGTGYNSPLHF.

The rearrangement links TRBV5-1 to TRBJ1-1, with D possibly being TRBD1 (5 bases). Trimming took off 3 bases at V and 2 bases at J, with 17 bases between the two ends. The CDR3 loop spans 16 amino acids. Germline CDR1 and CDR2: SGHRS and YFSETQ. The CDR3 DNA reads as TGCGCCAGCAGCTCCCACTCGGCCGGGACTAACACTGAAGCTTTCTTT. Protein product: CASSSHSAGTNTEAFF.